The 7 T cell receptor beta chains in this list originate from one sample, sequenced in a study of graft-versus-host responses after intestinal transplantation. For these receptors, no antigen is known. The table came from immunoSEQ multiplex PCR; TCRdb's copy has only in-frame clones and leaves some out. The sample has approximately 110,000 clones, 85% to 95% seen once. The source was unstimulated CD8+ T cells sorted from spleen or lymph node cells, collected before transplant. The source is a human donor who was the organ donor for an intestinal transplant.

The chain links TRBV13 to TRBJ2-3; tentatively, D is TRBD2 (6 bases). Germline CDR1 and CDR2: PRHDT and FYEKMQ (reference sequence). This CDR3 contains 18 residues. The V gene lost 2 bases and the J gene lost 4 bases, with 22 bases spanning the gap. CDR3 sequence reads: CASSLIRGIAEAPDTQYF. CDR3 nucleotides: TGTGCCAGCAGCTTAATTCGCGGAATAGCGGAAGCCCCAGATACGCAGTATTTT.

This CDR3 is CASRLIVNTEAFF. The CDR3, as DNA: TGTGCCAGCAGGCTGATAGTGAACACTGAAGCTTTCTTT. The gene calls are TRBV28 and TRBJ1-1, with unresolved D. Germline CDR1 MDHEN, CDR2 SYDVKM. The CDR3 is 13 residues long. Trimming left V 6 bases short and J 0 bases short, with 8 bases between.

The chain has TRBV5-4 and TRBJ1-5; 7 nucleotides align to TRBD1. Unmatched junction bases numbered 5, after V lost 2 bases and J lost 3 bases. This CDR3 has 15 residues. Per germline, CDR1 SGHNT and CDR2 YYREEE (reference sequence). CDR3 loop: CASSFGQVDNQPQHF. The CDR3 bases are TGTGCCAGCAGCTTCGGACAGGTCGACAATCAGCCCCAGCATTTT.

This chain joins TRBV6-1 and TRBJ2-5; D is possibly TRBD1 or TRBD2 (5 bases each). The assigned J gene may be wrong: the sequence end matches TRBJ2-7 better. This CDR3 comprises 13 residues. The germline gives CDR1 MNHNS, CDR2 SASEGT. CDR3 nucleotides: TGTGCCAGCAGTGAAATGGGGGTTGCCGAGCAGTACTTC. Its translation: CASSEMGVAEQYF.

The rearrangement uses TRBV2 and TRBJ2-2; 8 bases match TRBD1. This CDR3 comprises 12 residues. Germline V gene data show CDR1 as SNHLY and CDR2 as FYNNEI. V gave up 6 bases and J gave up 6 bases; unmatched junction bases: 0. DNA for the CDR3: TGTGCCAGCAGGACAGGGGCCGGGGAGCTGTTTTTT. This translates into CASRTGAGELFF. The full variable domain, its missing parts supplied by reference TRBV2 and TRBJ2-2, is EPEVTQTPSHQVTQMGQEVILRCVPISNHLYFYWYRQILGQKVEFLVSFYNNEISEKSEIFDDQFSVERPDGSNFTLKIRSTKLEDSAMYFCASRTGAGELFFGEGSRLTVL.

The V and J genes are TRBV19 and TRBJ1-2, with TRBD1 as a possible D gene (6 bases). The CDR3 runs 16 residues. Trimming cost V 7 bases and J 1 base, with 19 bases left between them. The V gene's germline CDR1 is LNHDA and CDR2 SQIVND (reference sequence). The CDR3, as DNA: TGTGCCAGTAATAGACAGGATCGACGTATTAACTATGGCTACACCTTC. It codes for CASNRQDRRINYGYTF.

This sequence joins TRBV28 and TRBJ2-3; no firm D call. Trimming cost V 8 bases and J 1 base, with 4 bases left between them. This CDR3 is built from 11 residues. CDR1 is MDHEN and CDR2 is SYDVKM in the germline V gene. CDR3 sequence reads: CASVGTDTQYF. CDR3 sequence (DNA): TGTGCCAGCGTGGGCACAGATACGCAGTATTTT.